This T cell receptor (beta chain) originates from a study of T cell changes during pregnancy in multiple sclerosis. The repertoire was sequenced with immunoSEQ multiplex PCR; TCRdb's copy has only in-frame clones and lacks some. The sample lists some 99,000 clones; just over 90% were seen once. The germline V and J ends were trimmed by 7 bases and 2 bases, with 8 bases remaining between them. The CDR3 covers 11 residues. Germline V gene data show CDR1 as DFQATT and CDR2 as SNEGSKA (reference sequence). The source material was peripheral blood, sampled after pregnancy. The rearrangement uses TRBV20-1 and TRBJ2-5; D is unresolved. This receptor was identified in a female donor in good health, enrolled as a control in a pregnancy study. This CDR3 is CSGEVQETQYF. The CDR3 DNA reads TGCAGTGGCGAGGTTCAAGAGACCCAGTACTTC.